This entry lists 20 T cell receptor beta chains sequenced from one sample in a study of identical twins (dated by TCRdb to 2016 to 2017). Library prep was done by 5' RACE. TCRdb lists the instrument as Illumina HiSeq 2000. Through fastp at Q25 and MiXCR, TCRdb rebuilt clones from the public reads, retaining in-frame beta chains. CDR3 protein sequences are deduplicated, and each keeps its most common genes and DNA. The sample records roughly 1,500,000 distinct CDR3 sequences, less than 35% of which are singletons. Approximately 0.29% of the sample rests with the top ten. The sample taken for sequencing was cord blood. The source of these receptors is a newborn girl in good health.

This chain joins TRBV10-3 and TRBJ2-3; TRBD2 matches 9 bases. Germline CDR1 reads ENHRY; CDR2 reads SYGVKD. With V trimmed by 4 bases and J by 1 base, 3 bases remained unmatched. CDR3 size: 15 residues. The CDR3 nucleotides are TGTGCCATCAGTGTGTTAGCGGGGGGCACAGATACGCAGTATTTT. Translating gives CAISVLAGGTDTQYF.

This clonotype was observed a handful of times. The chain couples TRBV7-8 to TRBJ2-7, with 10 bases that match TRBD1. CDR3 size: 16 residues. With 0 bases clipped from V and 0 bases from J, the junction kept 2 bases outside the gene matches. Germline V gene data show CDR1 as SGHVS and CDR2 as FQNEAQ. The CDR3 nucleotides read TGTGCCAGCAGCTTAGCTCGGACAGGGGGCTCCTACGAGCAGTACTTC. Protein: CASSLARTGGSYEQYF.

J is TRBJ2-3 and V is TRBV5-1, with 7 bases aligning to TRBD2. The CDR3 totals 15 residues. Germline V gene sequence: CDR1 SGHRS, CDR2 YFSETQ. The junction had 5 bases not matched to a gene; V was cut back by 1 base and J by 3 bases. The CDR3 bases are TGCGCCAGCAGCTTGTCCGGGACTACGACAGATACGCAGTATTTT. Amino acids: CASSLSGTTTDTQYF.

This clonotype was picked up a small number of times. The chain couples TRBV11-2 to TRBJ1-2, with 8 bases that match TRBD1. The V segment lost 0 bases and the J segment 8 bases; nucleotides outside the gene matches: 8. The CDR3 length is 15 residues. Looked up from germline, CDR1 is SGHAT and CDR2 is FQNNGV. The CDR3 region has the DNA TGTGCCAGCAGCTTAGATCCGGACAGGGCGAAGGGCTACACCTTC. Amino acid sequence: CASSLDPDRAKGYTF. The full variable domain, in which reference TRBV11-2 and TRBJ1-2 provide the parts outside the CDR3, is EAGVAQSPRYKIIEKRQSVAFWCNPISGHATLYWYQQILGQGPKLLIQFQNNGVVDDSQLPKDRFSAERLKGVDSTLKIQPAKLEDSAVYLCASSLDPDRAKGYTFGSGTRLTVV.

This clonotype appeared a few times. The chain uses TRBV5-1 and TRBJ1-1; unclear D gene. V shed 2 bases and J shed 3 bases, with 11 bases lying between them. CDR1 is SGHRS, CDR2 YFSETQ, per germline. CDR3 length: 14 residues. CDR3 amino acids: CASSFQAMDTEAFF. The CDR3 DNA reads as TGCGCCAGCAGCTTTCAGGCGATGGACACTGAAGCTTTCTTT. Filled out from reference TRBV5-1 and TRBJ1-1, the complete variable domain reads KAGVTQTPRYLIKTRGQQVTLSCSPISGHRSVSWYQQTPGQGLQFLFEYFSETQRNKGNFPGRFSGRQFSNSRSEMNVSTLELGDSALYLCASSFQAMDTEAFFGQGTRLTVV.

The rearrangement links TRBV6-2 or TRBV6-3 to TRBJ2-4, with D maybe TRBD1 (6 bases). V gave up 2 bases and J gave up 13 bases, with 27 bases separating them. Germline V lookup: CDR1 MNHEY, CDR2 SVGEGT. The CDR3 consists of 17 residues. Here the CDR3 DNA reads TGTGCCAGCAGTTACAGGGGGAAGACCGTCCCCTCTGTAGAGCAGTACTTC. Protein: CASSYRGKTVPSVEQYF.

A few counts support this clonotype. V is TRBV6-5 and J is TRBJ2-7; D is ambiguous. Looked up from germline, CDR1 is MNHEY and CDR2 is SVGAGI. This CDR3 is built from 9 residues. CDR3 loop: CAGKWEQYF. The CDR3 DNA is TGTGCGGGGAAGTGGGAGCAGTACTTC.

This clonotype has more than one count but fewer than ten. The genes are TRBV6-1 and TRBJ2-3; D may be TRBD1 (6 bases). Trimming removed 3 bases from V and 3 bases from J, with 16 bases in between. Germline CDR1 and CDR2: MNHNS and SASEGT. The CDR3 is 16 residues long. The CDR3 nucleotides are TGTGCCAGCAGTGAGGTACAGGGTATAGGAACAGATACGCAGTATTTT. Translation: CASSEVQGIGTDTQYF.

Only a few counts were recorded for this clonotype. The CDR3 here is CASSLDRKAYYEQYF. In DNA form, the CDR3 reads TGTGCCAGCAGCTTGGATCGTAAGGCCTACTACGAGCAGTACTTC. The chain has TRBV5-6 and TRBJ2-7; no reliable D call. Trimming shortened V by 0 bases and J by 3 bases, and 13 bases separated the two germline ends. This CDR3 contains 15 residues. Germline V gives CDR1 SGHDT, CDR2 YYEEEE.

The chain combines TRBV6-6 with TRBJ2-3; tentative D call: TRBD1 (6 bases). Germline V lookup: CDR1 MNHNY, CDR2 SVGAGI (reference sequence). V shed 2 bases and J shed 6 bases, with 12 bases lying between them. The CDR3 covers 14 residues. The CDR3 here is CASSYQGLSDTQYF. The DNA for the CDR3 is TGTGCCAGCAGTTACCAGGGGCTCTCGGATACGCAGTATTTT.

This clonotype was seen a few times. CDR3 DNA: TGTGCCAGCAGCCGGTCGGGGGGGCGACAAGAGACCCAGTACTTC. Its protein is CASSRSGGRQETQYF. The gene calls are TRBV28 and TRBJ2-5; 8 bases fit TRBD2. After removal of 6 bases from V and 2 bases from J, the junction contained 8 bases not matched to a gene. Germline V lookup: CDR1 MDHEN, CDR2 SYDVKM. The CDR3 is made up of 15 amino acids.

This clonotype was counted at least ten times. The chain uses TRBV3-1 and TRBJ1-2; 7 bases are a match to TRBD1. The V gene's germline CDR1 is LGHDT and CDR2 YNNKEL (reference sequence). The junction had 5 bases not matched to a gene; V was cut back by 6 bases and J by 7 bases. The CDR3 length is 12 residues. This chain's CDR3 is CASRQNRGGYTF. CDR3 nucleotides: TGTGCCAGCAGGCAAAACAGGGGTGGCTACACCTTC.

This clonotype was detected ten times or more. The chain employs TRBV13 and TRBJ2-5; TRBD1 matches at 8 bases. Losses at the gene ends were 2 bases for V and 4 bases for J; bases not matched to a gene: 3. CDR1 and CDR2 (germline): PRHDT, FYEKMQ (reference sequence). The CDR3 runs to 14 residues. CDR3 nucleotide sequence: TGTGCCAGCAGCTTACAGGGGGCGGGAGAGACCCAGTACTTC. This codes for CASSLQGAGETQYF.

The rearrangement links TRBV5-1 to TRBJ2-7; weak D call: TRBD1 (5 bases). The length of the CDR3 is 17 residues. The V gene lost 0 bases and the J gene lost 1 base, with 17 bases spanning the gap. The germline CDR1 and CDR2 sequences are SGHRS and YFSETQ. The CDR3 loop is CASSLEAGNVRSYEQYF. Here the CDR3 DNA reads TGCGCCAGCAGCTTGGAGGCAGGGAACGTTAGATCCTACGAGCAGTACTTC.

The rearrangement links TRBV5-1 to TRBJ2-5; D ambiguous. CDR1 SGHRS and CDR2 YFSETQ come from the germline V gene. Trimming shortened V by 0 bases and J by 5 bases, and 11 bases separated the two germline ends. This CDR3 comprises 14 residues. The DNA for the CDR3 is TGCGCCAGCAGCTTGGACTCAAATGGGGAGACCCAGTACTTC. Translating it yields CASSLDSNGETQYF. The whole variable domain, remainder taken from reference TRBV5-1 and TRBJ2-5, is KAGVTQTPRYLIKTRGQQVTLSCSPISGHRSVSWYQQTPGQGLQFLFEYFSETQRNKGNFPGRFSGRQFSNSRSEMNVSTLELGDSALYLCASSLDSNGETQYFGPGTRLLVL.

This clonotype has only a few counts. This chain joins TRBV7-9 and TRBJ1-1, with unresolved D. Germline CDR1 reads SEHNR; CDR2 reads FQNEAQ (reference sequence). V was shortened by 3 bases and J by 10 bases, with 12 bases between the two germline ends. This CDR3 spans 12 amino acids. The CDR3 DNA sequence: TGTGCCAGCAGCTTGGGAGTCGGGGTAGCTTTCTTT. Translation gives CASSLGVGVAFF.

The chain links TRBV6-6 to TRBJ2-2; D is undetermined. The CDR3 is 13 amino acids. V was pared by 4 bases and J by 8 bases, with 11 bases between. Germline assignment: CDR1 MNHNY and CDR2 SVGAGI (reference sequence). CDR3 DNA sequence: TGTGCCAGCAGTTCTCCGGCGGAAGGGGAGCTGTTTTTT. Encoded protein: CASSSPAEGELFF.

CDR3 loop: CASSYTGKGWGGGYTF. In DNA form, the CDR3 reads TGTGCCAGCAGCTATACAGGGAAGGGATGGGGGGGTGGCTACACCTTC. The rearrangement links TRBV6-6 to TRBJ1-2; a possible D gene is TRBD1 (6 bases). Germline V CDR1 and CDR2: MNHNY, SVGAGI (reference sequence). The CDR3 runs to 16 residues. Trimming shortened V by 6 bases and J by 7 bases, and 24 bases separated the two germline ends.

V and J are TRBV4-1 and TRBJ2-3, with 10 bases identical to TRBD2. CDR1 and CDR2 from the germline V gene are MGHRA and YSYEKL. V dropped 1 base and J dropped 5; count of bases not matched to a gene: 6. The CDR3 covers 16 residues. CDR3 loop: CASSQGRLAGGDTQYF. The CDR3 region has the DNA TGCGCCAGCAGCCAAGGCCGACTAGCGGGTGGAGATACGCAGTATTTT.

V usage is TRBV6-1 and J usage is TRBJ2-3; no firm D call. The CDR3 runs 12 residues. Per the germline V gene, CDR1 is MNHNS and CDR2 is SASEGT. V gave up 2 bases and J gave up 9 bases, with 9 bases separating them. DNA of the CDR3: TGTGCCAGCAGTGAAAGGCGAACGACGCAGTATTTT. Translating it yields CASSERRTTQYF.